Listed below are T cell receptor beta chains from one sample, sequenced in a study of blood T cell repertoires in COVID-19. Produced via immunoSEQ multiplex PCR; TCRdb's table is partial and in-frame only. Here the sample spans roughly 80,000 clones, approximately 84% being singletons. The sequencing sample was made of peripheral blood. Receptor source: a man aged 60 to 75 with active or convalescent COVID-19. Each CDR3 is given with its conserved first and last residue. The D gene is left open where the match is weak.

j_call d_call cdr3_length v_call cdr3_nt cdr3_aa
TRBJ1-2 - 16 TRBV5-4 TGTGCCAGCAGCCCAGGGACATACGTTTCTAACTATGGCTACACCTTC CASSPGTYVSNYGYTF
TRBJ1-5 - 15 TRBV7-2 TGTGCCAGCAGCTTAGGGCCAGGGAACAATCAGCCCCAGCATTTT CASSLGPGNNQPQHF
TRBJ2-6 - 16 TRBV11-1 TGTGCCAGCAGCCAATTCGGGGGCTCTGGGGCCAACGTCCTGACTTTC CASSQFGGSGANVLTF
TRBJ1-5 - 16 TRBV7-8 TGTGCCAGCAGCTTAGGGTGGGGCAGGCCCGATCAGCCCCAGCATTTT CASSLGWGRPDQPQHF
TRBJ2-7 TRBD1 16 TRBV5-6 TGTGCCAGCAGCGACCCCGGGACAGGGGCTTATAACGAGCAGTACTTC CASSDPGTGAYNEQYF
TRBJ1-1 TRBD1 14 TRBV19 TGTGCCAGTAGCCCGGACAGGTCGAACACTGAAGCTTTCTTT CASSPDRSNTEAFF
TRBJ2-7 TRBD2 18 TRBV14 TGTGCCAGCAGCCAAGATACGAGCGGGAAGGGGATCACCTACGAGCAGTACTTC CASSQDTSGKGITYEQYF
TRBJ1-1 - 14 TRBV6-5 TGTGCCAGCAGTTACAGAGGGCTCAACACTGAAGCTTTCTTT CASSYRGLNTEAFF
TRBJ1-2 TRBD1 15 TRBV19 TGTGCCAGTAGTCCCGGACAGGGTGGGAGTTATGGCTACACCTTC CASSPGQGGSYGYTF
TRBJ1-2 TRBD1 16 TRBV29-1 TGCAGCGTTGAAGGGGGTAGGGGGCCTTCTAACTATGGCTACACCTTC CSVEGGRGPSNYGYTF